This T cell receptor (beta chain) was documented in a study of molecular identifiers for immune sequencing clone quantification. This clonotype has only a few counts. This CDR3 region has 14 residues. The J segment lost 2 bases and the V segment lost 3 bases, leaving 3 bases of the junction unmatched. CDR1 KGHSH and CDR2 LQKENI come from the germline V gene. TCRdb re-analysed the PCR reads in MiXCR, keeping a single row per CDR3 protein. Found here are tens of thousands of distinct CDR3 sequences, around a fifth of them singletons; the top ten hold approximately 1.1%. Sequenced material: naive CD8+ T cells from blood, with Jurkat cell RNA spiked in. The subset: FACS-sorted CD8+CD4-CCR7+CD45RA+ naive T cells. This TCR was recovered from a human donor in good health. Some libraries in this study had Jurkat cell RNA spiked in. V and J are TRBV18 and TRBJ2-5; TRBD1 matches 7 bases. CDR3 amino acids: CASSPGTAQETQYF. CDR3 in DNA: TGTGCCAGCTCACCGGGGACAGCGCAAGAGACCCAGTACTTC.